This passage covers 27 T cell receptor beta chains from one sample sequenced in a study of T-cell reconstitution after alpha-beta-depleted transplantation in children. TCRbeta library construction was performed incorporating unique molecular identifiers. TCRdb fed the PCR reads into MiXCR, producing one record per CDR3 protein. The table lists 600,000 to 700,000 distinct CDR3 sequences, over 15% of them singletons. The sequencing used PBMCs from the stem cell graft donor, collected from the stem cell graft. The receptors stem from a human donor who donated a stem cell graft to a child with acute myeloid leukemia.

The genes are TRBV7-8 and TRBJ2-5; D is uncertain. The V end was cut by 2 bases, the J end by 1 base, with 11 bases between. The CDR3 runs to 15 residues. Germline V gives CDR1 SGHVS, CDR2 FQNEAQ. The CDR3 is CASSLRAALQETQYF. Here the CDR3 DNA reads TGTGCCAGCAGCTTAAGGGCAGCTCTCCAAGAGACCCAGTACTTC.

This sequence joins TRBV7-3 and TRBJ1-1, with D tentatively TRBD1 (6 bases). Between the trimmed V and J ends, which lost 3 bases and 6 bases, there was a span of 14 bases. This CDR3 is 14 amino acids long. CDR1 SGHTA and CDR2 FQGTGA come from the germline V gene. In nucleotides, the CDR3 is TGTGCCAGCAGCTTCGGCAGGGGATGGTCTGAAGCTTTCTTT. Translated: CASSFGRGWSEAFF.

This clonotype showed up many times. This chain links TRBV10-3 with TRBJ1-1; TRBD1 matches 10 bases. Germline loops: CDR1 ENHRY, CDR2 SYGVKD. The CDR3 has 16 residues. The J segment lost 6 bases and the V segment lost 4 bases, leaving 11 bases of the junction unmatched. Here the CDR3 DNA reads TGTGCCATCAGTGGGGGACAGGGGCCCACGGGCCCTGAAGCTTTCTTT. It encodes CAISGGQGPTGPEAFF.

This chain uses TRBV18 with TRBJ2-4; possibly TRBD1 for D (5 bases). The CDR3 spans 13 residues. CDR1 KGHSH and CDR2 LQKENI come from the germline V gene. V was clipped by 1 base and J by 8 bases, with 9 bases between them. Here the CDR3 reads CASSPQGPHIQYF. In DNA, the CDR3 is TGTGCCAGCTCACCACAGGGGCCTCACATTCAGTACTTC.

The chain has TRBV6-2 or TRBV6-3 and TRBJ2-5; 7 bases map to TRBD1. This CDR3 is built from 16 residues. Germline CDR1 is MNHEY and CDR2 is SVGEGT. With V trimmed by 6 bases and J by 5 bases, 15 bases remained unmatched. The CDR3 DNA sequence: TGTGCCAGCAGACACGAATCGGGACAGCAGTGGGAGACCCAGTACTTC. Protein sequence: CASRHESGQQWETQYF.

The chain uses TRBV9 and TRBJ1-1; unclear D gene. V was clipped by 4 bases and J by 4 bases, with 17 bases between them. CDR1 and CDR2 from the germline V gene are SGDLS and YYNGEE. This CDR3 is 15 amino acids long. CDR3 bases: TGTGCCAGCAGCTTCTCCCCGAGCGGGAGCACTGAAGCTTTCTTT. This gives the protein CASSFSPSGSTEAFF.

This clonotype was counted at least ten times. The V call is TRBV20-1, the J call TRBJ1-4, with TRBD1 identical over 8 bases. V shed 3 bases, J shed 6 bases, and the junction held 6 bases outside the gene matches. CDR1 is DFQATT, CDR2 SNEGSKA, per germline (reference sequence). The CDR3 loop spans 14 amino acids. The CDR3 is CSARMGQAYEKLFF. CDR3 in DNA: TGCAGTGCTAGGATGGGACAGGCCTATGAAAAACTGTTTTTT.

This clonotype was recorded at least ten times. Written as DNA, the CDR3 is TGCAGTGCTAGAGACCCAACAGGGAGCTCCTACGAGCAGTACTTC. As protein: CSARDPTGSSYEQYF. The V call is TRBV20-1, the J call TRBJ2-7; possible D gene TRBD1, 6 bases. The CDR3 extends over 15 amino acids. CDR1 is DFQATT, CDR2 SNEGSKA, per germline (reference sequence). V lost 0 bases, J lost 0 bases, and 12 bases lay in between.

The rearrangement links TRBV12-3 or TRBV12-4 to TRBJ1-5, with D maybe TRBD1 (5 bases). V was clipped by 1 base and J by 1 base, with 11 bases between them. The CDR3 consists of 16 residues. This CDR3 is CASSLGTPTSNQPQHF. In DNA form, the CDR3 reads TGTGCCAGCAGTTTAGGGACACCGACGAGCAATCAGCCCCAGCATTTT.

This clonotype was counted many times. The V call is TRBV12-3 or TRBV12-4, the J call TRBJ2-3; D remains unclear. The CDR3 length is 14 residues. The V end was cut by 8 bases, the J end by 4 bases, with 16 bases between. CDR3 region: CASSWSAGADTQYF. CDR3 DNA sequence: TGTGCCAGCTCCTGGTCCGCCGGTGCAGATACGCAGTATTTT.

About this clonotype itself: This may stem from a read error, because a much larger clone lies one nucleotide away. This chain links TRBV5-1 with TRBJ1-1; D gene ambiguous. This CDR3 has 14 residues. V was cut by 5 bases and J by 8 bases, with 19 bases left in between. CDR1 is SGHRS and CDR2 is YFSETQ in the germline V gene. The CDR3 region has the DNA TGCGCCAGCAGAGACCCAATCCAAATGGTGGAAGCTTTCTTT. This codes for CASRDPIQMVEAFF. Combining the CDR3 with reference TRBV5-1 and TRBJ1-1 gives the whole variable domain KAGVTQTPRYLIKTRGQQVTLSCSPISGHRSVSWYQQTPGQGLQFLFEYFSETQRNKGNFPGRFSGRQFSNSRSEMNVSTLELGDSALYLCASRDPIQMVEAFFGQGTRLTVV.

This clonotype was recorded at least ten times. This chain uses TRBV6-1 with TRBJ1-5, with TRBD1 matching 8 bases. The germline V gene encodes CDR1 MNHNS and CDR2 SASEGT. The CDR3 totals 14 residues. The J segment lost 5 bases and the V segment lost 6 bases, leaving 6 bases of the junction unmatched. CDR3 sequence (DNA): TGTGCCAGCAGGGACAGGGTTGGAGATCAGCCCCAGCATTTT. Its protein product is CASRDRVGDQPQHF.

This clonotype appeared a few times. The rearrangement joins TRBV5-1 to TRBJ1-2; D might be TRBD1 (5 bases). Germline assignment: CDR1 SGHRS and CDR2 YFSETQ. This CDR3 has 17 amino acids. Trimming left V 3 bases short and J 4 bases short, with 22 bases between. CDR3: CASSWAGTEATPYGYTF. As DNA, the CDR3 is TGCGCCAGCAGCTGGGCCGGGACGGAGGCCACTCCCTATGGCTACACCTTC. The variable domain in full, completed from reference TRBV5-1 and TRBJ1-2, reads KAGVTQTPRYLIKTRGQQVTLSCSPISGHRSVSWYQQTPGQGLQFLFEYFSETQRNKGNFPGRFSGRQFSNSRSEMNVSTLELGDSALYLCASSWAGTEATPYGYTFGSGTRLTVV.

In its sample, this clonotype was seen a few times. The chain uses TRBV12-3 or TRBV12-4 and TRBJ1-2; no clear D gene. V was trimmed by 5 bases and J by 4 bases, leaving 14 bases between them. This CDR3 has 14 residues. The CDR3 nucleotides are TGTGCCAGCAGTCTCCGCTTGGGTGGCTATGGCTACACCTTC. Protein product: CASSLRLGGYGYTF.

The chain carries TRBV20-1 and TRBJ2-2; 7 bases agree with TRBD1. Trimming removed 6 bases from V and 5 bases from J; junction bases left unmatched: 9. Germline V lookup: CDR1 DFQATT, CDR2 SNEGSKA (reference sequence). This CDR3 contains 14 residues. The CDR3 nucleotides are TGCAGTGCCACTCCTGACAGGGTTACCGGGGAGCTGTTTTTT. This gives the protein CSATPDRVTGELFF.

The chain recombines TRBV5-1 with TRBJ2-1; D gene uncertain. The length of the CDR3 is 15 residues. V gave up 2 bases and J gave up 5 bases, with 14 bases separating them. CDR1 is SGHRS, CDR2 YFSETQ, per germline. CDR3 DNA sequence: TGCGCCAGCAGCTTTTTCCCCTCAGACAACAATGAGCAGTTCTTC. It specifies CASSFFPSDNNEQFF.

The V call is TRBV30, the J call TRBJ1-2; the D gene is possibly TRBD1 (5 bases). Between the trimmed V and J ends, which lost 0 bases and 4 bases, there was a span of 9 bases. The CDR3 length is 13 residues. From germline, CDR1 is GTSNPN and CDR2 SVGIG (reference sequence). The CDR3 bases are TGTGCCTGGAGTGTACGGGACGGCTATGGCTACACCTTC. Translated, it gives CAWSVRDGYGYTF.

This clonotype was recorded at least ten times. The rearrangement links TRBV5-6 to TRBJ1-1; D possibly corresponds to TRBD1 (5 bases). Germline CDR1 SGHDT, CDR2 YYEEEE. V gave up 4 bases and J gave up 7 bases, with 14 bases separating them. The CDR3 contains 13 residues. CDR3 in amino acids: CASSLKLRGEAFF. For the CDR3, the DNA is TGTGCCAGCAGCCTTAAGTTGAGGGGTGAAGCTTTCTTT. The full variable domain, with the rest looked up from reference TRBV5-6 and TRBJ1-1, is DAGVTQSPTHLIKTRGQQVTLRCSPKSGHDTVSWYQQALGQGPQFIFQYYEEEERQRGNFPDRFSGHQFPNYSSELNVNALLLGDSALYLCASSLKLRGEAFFGQGTRLTVV.

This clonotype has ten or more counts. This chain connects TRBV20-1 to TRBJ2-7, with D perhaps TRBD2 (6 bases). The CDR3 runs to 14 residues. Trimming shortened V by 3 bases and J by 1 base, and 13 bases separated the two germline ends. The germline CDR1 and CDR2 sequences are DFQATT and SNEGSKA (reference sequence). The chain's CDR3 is CSASSRGGSYEQYF. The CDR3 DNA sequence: TGCAGTGCTAGTTCTCGCGGAGGGTCCTACGAGCAGTACTTC.

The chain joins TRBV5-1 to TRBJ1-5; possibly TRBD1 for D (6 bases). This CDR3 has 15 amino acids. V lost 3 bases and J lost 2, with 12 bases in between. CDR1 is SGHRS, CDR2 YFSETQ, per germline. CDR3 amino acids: CASSWTGQCNQPQHF. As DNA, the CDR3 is TGCGCCAGCAGCTGGACCGGACAGTGCAATCAGCCCCAGCATTTT.

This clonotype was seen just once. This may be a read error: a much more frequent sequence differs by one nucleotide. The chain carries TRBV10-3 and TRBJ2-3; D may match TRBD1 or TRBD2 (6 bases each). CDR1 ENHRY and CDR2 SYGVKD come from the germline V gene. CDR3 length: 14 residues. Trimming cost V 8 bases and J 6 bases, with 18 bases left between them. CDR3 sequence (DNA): TGTGCCATCGCCCTGGAGGGGGGATCGGATACGCAGTATTTT. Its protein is CAIALEGGSDTQYF.

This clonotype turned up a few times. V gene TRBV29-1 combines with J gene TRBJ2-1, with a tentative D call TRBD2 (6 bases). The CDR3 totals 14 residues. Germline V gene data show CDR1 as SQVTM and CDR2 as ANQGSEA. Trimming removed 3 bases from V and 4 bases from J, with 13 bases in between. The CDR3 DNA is TGCAGCGTTGAGTGGAGGGTCCGATACAATGAGCAGTTCTTC. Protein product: CSVEWRVRYNEQFF.

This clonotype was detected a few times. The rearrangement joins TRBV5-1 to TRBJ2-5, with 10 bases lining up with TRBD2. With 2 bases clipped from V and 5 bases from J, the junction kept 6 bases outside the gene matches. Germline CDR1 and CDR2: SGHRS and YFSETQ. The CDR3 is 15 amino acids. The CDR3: CASSFSGGAMETQYF. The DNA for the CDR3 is TGCGCCAGCAGCTTCAGCGGGGGGGCCATGGAGACCCAGTACTTC.

CDR3 region: CASSFSLPYNEQFF. CDR3 nucleotides: TGTGCCAGCAGCTTTAGCCTGCCATACAATGAGCAGTTCTTC. The chain carries TRBV11-1 and TRBJ2-1; D is undetermined. The V gene's germline CDR1 is SGHAT and CDR2 FQDESV (reference sequence). The CDR3 sequence is 14 residues long. Trimming pared 3 bases from V and 4 bases from J, leaving 10 bases between.

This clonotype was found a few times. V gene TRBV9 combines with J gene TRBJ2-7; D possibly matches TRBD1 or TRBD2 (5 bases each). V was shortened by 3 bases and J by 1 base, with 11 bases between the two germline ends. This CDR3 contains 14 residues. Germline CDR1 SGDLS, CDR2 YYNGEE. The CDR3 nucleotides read TGTGCCAGCAGCGCGGGACCCCCATCCTACGAGCAGTACTTC. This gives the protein CASSAGPPSYEQYF.

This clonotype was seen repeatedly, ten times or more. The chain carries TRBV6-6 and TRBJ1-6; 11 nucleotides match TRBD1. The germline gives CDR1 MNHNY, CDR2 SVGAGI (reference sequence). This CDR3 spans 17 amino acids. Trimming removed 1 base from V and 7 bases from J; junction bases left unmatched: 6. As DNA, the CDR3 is TGTGCCAGCAGTTACTGGACAGGGGGCCGAGAAAATTCACCCCTCCACTTT. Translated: CASSYWTGGRENSPLHF.

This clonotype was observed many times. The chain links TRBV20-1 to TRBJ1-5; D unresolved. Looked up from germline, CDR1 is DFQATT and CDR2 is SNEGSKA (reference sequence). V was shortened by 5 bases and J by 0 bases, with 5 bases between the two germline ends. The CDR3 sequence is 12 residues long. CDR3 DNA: TGCAGTGCTTTTCGTAGCAATCAGCCCCAGCATTTT. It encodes CSAFRSNQPQHF.